A single sample gave rise to the 29 T cell receptor beta chains below, sequenced in a study of human T cells and chemical hapten exposure. Each CDR3 protein is one row after TCRdb ran MiXCR on the RACE reads. This sample has roughly 45,000 distinct CDR3 sequences, with around 9.3% found just once. Time point here: patch test 1, 2 weeks after DPC sensitization. As for treatment: therapeutic diphenylcyclopropenone sensitization with weekly scalp DPC. The input for sequencing was whole blood, taken in connection with sensitization to the hapten diphenylcyclopropenone (DPC). Source of these receptors: a woman between 45 and 65 years old with alopecia areata. Some clones in this sample may be carry-over from other donors' samples.

The rearrangement uses TRBV20-1 and TRBJ2-3; 7 positions agree with TRBD1. Per germline, CDR1 DFQATT and CDR2 SNEGSKA (reference sequence). The ends lost 3 bases at V and 9 bases at J; junction bases unmatched: 3. The CDR3 loop spans 11 amino acids. CDR3 nucleotides: TGCAGTGCTAGCGAGGGGGCCACGCAGTATTTT. Its translation: CSASEGATQYF.

This clonotype was picked up many times. The chain carries TRBV7-2 and TRBJ2-3; possibly TRBD1 for D (6 bases). CDR1 SGHTA and CDR2 FQGNSA come from the germline V gene. Trimming shortened V by 5 bases and J by 3 bases, and 15 bases separated the two germline ends. The CDR3 totals 15 residues. The CDR3 region has the DNA TGTGCCAGCAGCCCACAACAGGGTCGGACAGATACGCAGTATTTT. It specifies CASSPQQGRTDTQYF.

This clonotype was seen at least ten times. This rearrangement joins TRBV20-1 to TRBJ1-5; the match to TRBD1 covers 7 bases. The CDR3 is made up of 15 amino acids. V trimming: 4 bases; J trimming: 2 bases; junction bases outside the gene matches: 8. Germline V gene sequence: CDR1 DFQATT, CDR2 SNEGSKA (reference sequence). The DNA for the CDR3 is TGCAGTGCTACAAGAACCACAGGGGGCAATCAGCCCCAGCATTTT. Its protein is CSATRTTGGNQPQHF.

There are many counts of this clonotype. This rearrangement joins TRBV7-2 to TRBJ2-5, with D tentatively TRBD2 (5 bases). Germline CDR1 SGHTA, CDR2 FQGNSA. This CDR3 spans 15 amino acids. V lost 8 bases to trimming and J lost 4 bases, with 20 bases between them. CDR3 sequence reads: CASSPLVGVGETQYF. CDR3 sequence (DNA): TGTGCCAGCTCCCCACTAGTGGGAGTCGGAGAGACCCAGTACTTC.

As to this clonotype: A much larger clonotype is one base distant, so this may be a read error. V is TRBV15 and J is TRBJ1-2; D remains ambiguous. CDR1 is LNHNV and CDR2 is YYDKDF in the germline V gene (reference sequence). This CDR3 comprises 16 residues. The DNA of the CDR3 is TGTGCCACCAGCAGGGAATATATACCGACTAACTATGGCAACACCTTC. It specifies CATSREYIPTNYGNTF. The whole variable domain, filled in from reference TRBV15 and TRBJ1-2, reads DAMVIQNPRYQVTQFGKPVTLSCSQTLNHNVMYWYQQKSSQAPKLLFHYYDKDFNNEADTPDNFQSRRPNTSFCFLDIRSPGLGDTAMYLCATSREYIPTNYGNTFGSGTRLTVV.

In its sample, this clonotype was seen many times. The gene calls are TRBV12-3 or TRBV12-4 and TRBJ2-2, with 15 bases matching TRBD2. The CDR3 runs to 20 residues. J gave up 7 bases and V 6 bases, and 18 bases lay outside the gene matches. CDR3 sequence: CASSKRKPGLAGGRVGELFF. The CDR3 coding sequence is TGTGCCAGCAGCAAAAGGAAACCGGGACTAGCGGGAGGTCGAGTCGGGGAGCTGTTTTTT.

This clonotype was seen many times. This chain links TRBV7-2 with TRBJ2-7, with D maybe TRBD2 (5 bases). The CDR3 is 13 residues long. Deletions cut 5 bases from V and 7 bases from J, with 15 bases between. In germline, CDR1 is SGHTA, CDR2 FQGNSA. CDR3 sequence (DNA): TGTGCCAGCAGCCGTCCTGTCGCGGGTGAGCAGTACTTC. This translates into CASSRPVAGEQYF.

In this sample, this clonotype turned up many times. The chain links TRBV14 to TRBJ2-5; D assignment may be TRBD1 or TRBD2 (5 bases each). Germline assignment: CDR1 SGHDN and CDR2 FVKESK. The CDR3 has 14 amino acids. Trimming shortened V by 4 bases and J by 1 base, and 10 bases separated the two germline ends. This CDR3 reads CASSPWDGQETQYF. CDR3 nucleotide sequence: TGTGCCAGCAGCCCCTGGGACGGCCAAGAGACCCAGTACTTC.

This clonotype was seen ten or more times. The chain uses TRBV28 and TRBJ2-1; the D gene is possibly TRBD2 (7 bases). In germline, CDR1 is MDHEN, CDR2 SYDVKM. This CDR3 is 14 amino acids long. The CDR3 reads CETTSMGAGNEQFF. The CDR3 bases are TGTGAAACGACTAGCATGGGGGCGGGTAATGAGCAGTTCTTC.

This clonotype came up many times. V gene TRBV18 combines with J gene TRBJ2-1, with D perhaps given as TRBD1 or TRBD2 (5 bases each). Germline V gives CDR1 KGHSH, CDR2 LQKENI. This CDR3 comprises 15 residues. The V and J ends lost 2 bases and 1 base respectively, with 9 bases between them. CDR3 coding DNA: TGTGCCAGCTCACCAGGGACGGGGTCCTACAATGAGCAGTTCTTC. This gives the protein CASSPGTGSYNEQFF. The full variable domain, with the rest looked up from reference TRBV18 and TRBJ2-1, is NAGVMQNPRHLVRRRGQEARLRCSPMKGHSHVYWYRQLPEEGLKFMVYLQKENIIDESGMPKERFSAEFPKEGPSILRIQQVVRGDSAAYFCASSPGTGSYNEQFFGPGTRLTVL.

This clonotype was seen many times. The chain combines TRBV11-3 with TRBJ2-1, with D perhaps TRBD1 (6 bases). Deletions cut 5 bases from V and 0 bases from J, with 11 bases between. The germline CDR1 and CDR2 sequences are SGHNT and YENEEA. The CDR3 spans 15 residues. CDR3 nucleotide sequence: TGTGCCAGCAGCGGACAGTCCGGCTCCTACAATGAGCAGTTCTTC. Its translation: CASSGQSGSYNEQFF.

This clonotype was seen at least ten times. The chain joins TRBV6-2 or TRBV6-3 to TRBJ2-3; 9 nucleotides align to TRBD1. Germline V gene data show CDR1 as MNHEY and CDR2 as SVGEGT. This CDR3 is 16 amino acids long. The ends lost 4 bases at V and 5 bases at J; junction bases unmatched: 10. The chain's CDR3 is CASSSSGGTGRDTQYF. The CDR3 DNA is TGTGCCAGCAGTTCTTCCGGAGGGACAGGGCGAGATACGCAGTATTTT.

This clonotype was counted a few times. The chain joins TRBV28 to TRBJ2-7; D unclear. Germline-derived CDR1 and CDR2 are MDHEN and SYDVKM. The ends were cut back, 1 base at V and 6 bases at J, with 4 bases in the middle. The CDR3 covers 11 residues. The CDR3 coding sequence is TGTGCCAGCAGTTTATATGGCGAGCAGTACTTC. This gives the protein CASSLYGEQYF. Complete variable domain (other parts from reference TRBV28 and TRBJ2-7): DVKVTQSSRYLVKRTGEKVFLECVQDMDHENMFWYRQDPGLGLRLIYFSYDVKMKEKGDIPEGYSVSREKKERFSLILESASTNQTSMYLCASSLYGEQYFGPGTRLTVT.

This clonotype was observed a few times. The rearrangement joins TRBV15 to TRBJ1-2; possible D gene TRBD1, 5 bases. V was cut by 0 bases and J by 5 bases, with 13 bases left in between. Germline V gene sequence: CDR1 LNHNV, CDR2 YYDKDF (reference sequence). This CDR3 is built from 15 residues. CDR3 sequence (DNA): TGTGCCACCAGCAGAGATCTAGGGACGGGATATGGCTACACCTTC. Translated: CATSRDLGTGYGYTF.

The rearrangement uses TRBV14 and TRBJ1-1, with no clear D. This CDR3 comprises 13 residues. Trimming pared 4 bases from V and 0 bases from J, leaving 6 bases between. Per the germline V gene, CDR1 is SGHDN and CDR2 is FVKESK. This CDR3 is CASSLALNTEAFF. Here the CDR3 DNA reads TGTGCCAGCAGCCTGGCTCTGAACACTGAAGCTTTCTTT.

The rearrangement uses TRBV3-1 and TRBJ1-5, with D perhaps TRBD1 (5 bases). The CDR3 covers 13 residues. CDR1 LGHDT and CDR2 YNNKEL come from the germline V gene (reference sequence). The ends were cut back, 3 bases at V and 5 bases at J, with 8 bases in the middle. The CDR3 sequence is CASSHGGDQPQHF. The CDR3 nucleotides read TGTGCCAGCAGCCACGGGGGAGATCAGCCCCAGCATTTT.

This clonotype was seen only a few times. The rearrangement links TRBV21-1 to TRBJ2-5. TRBV21-1 is a pseudogene segment. The CDR3 sequence is 18 residues long. The CDR3 DNA reads TGTGCCAGCAGCAAAGTTGGCCGATTGCCGATTGTGGGGGAGACCCAGTACTTC. Residues: CASSKVGRLPIVGETQYF.

This clonotype was seen at least ten times. CDR3: CASSVAGYEQYF. CDR3 nucleotide sequence: TGTGCCAGCAGTGTAGCGGGGTACGAGCAGTACTTC. The chain couples TRBV2 to TRBJ2-7, with 8 bases that match TRBD2. CDR3 length: 12 residues. With V trimmed by 4 bases and J by 4 bases, 0 bases remained unmatched. The germline CDR1 and CDR2 sequences are SNHLY and FYNNEI. The full variable domain, rest sourced from reference TRBV2 and TRBJ2-7, is EPEVTQTPSHQVTQMGQEVILRCVPISNHLYFYWYRQILGQKVEFLVSFYNNEISEKSEIFDDQFSVERPDGSNFTLKIRSTKLEDSAMYFCASSVAGYEQYFGPGTRLTVT.

In this sample, this clonotype turned up many times. The rearrangement links TRBV7-6 to TRBJ2-1; the match to TRBD2 covers 9 bases. Trimming removed 2 bases from V and 8 bases from J; junction bases left unmatched: 7. The germline CDR1 and CDR2 sequences are SGHVS and FNYEAQ. This CDR3 comprises 15 residues. Here the CDR3 DNA reads TGTGCCAGCAGCTTAACTGGACTAGCGTTCGATGAGCAGTTCTTC. Translation gives CASSLTGLAFDEQFF. The full variable domain, in which reference TRBV7-6 and TRBJ2-1 provide the parts outside the CDR3, is GAGVSQSPRYKVTKRGQDVALRCDPISGHVSLYWYRQALGQGPEFLTYFNYEAQQDKSGLPNDRFSAERPEGSISTLTIQRTEQRDSAMYRCASSLTGLAFDEQFFGPGTRLTVL.

This clonotype was recorded many times. The chain has TRBV6-2 or TRBV6-3 and TRBJ2-1, with D hard to call. Trimming cost V 6 bases and J 10 bases, with 13 bases left between them. The CDR3 consists of 12 residues. The germline V gene has CDR1 MNHEY and CDR2 SVGEGT. CDR3 sequence reads: CASRDQRVEQFF. Here the CDR3 DNA reads TGTGCCAGCAGGGATCAGAGAGTCGAGCAGTTCTTC.

This clonotype was detected many times. V gene TRBV18 combines with J gene TRBJ1-1; tentatively, D is TRBD1 (6 bases). V lost 0 bases to trimming and J lost 8 bases, with 16 bases between them. The CDR3 spans 15 residues. Germline-derived CDR1 and CDR2 are KGHSH and LQKENI. CDR3 protein: CASSPPTTGAVEAFF. The CDR3 region has the DNA TGTGCCAGCTCACCACCGACGACAGGCGCCGTGGAAGCTTTCTTT.

This clonotype occurred a few times. The chain recombines TRBV24-1 with TRBJ2-1, with D possibly matching TRBD1 (6 bases). The CDR3 has 15 residues. V shed 4 bases and J shed 2 bases, with 11 bases lying between them. Looked up from germline, CDR1 is KGHDR and CDR2 is SFDVKD. The DNA of the CDR3 is TGTGCCACCAGTGACCTGGGACAAACCTACAATGAGCAGTTCTTC. It is translated as CATSDLGQTYNEQFF.

This clonotype was seen many times. The chain has TRBV19 and TRBJ1-5, with D perhaps matching TRBD1 (6 bases). V was clipped by 5 bases and J by 6 bases, with 14 bases between them. From germline, CDR1 is LNHDA and CDR2 SQIVND (reference sequence). The CDR3 runs 14 residues. The CDR3 is CASSGTPFGQPQHF. CDR3 nucleotide sequence: TGTGCCAGTAGTGGGACACCGTTTGGTCAGCCCCAGCATTTT. Together with reference TRBV19 and TRBJ1-5, the CDR3 gives the full variable domain: DGGITQSPKYLFRKEGQNVTLSCEQNLNHDAMYWYRQDPGQGLRLIYYSQIVNDFQKGDIAEGYSVSREKKESFPLTVTSAQKNPTAFYLCASSGTPFGQPQHFGDGTRLSIL.

In this sample, this clonotype turned up many times. J is TRBJ2-5 and V is TRBV15; 7 bases align to TRBD2. This CDR3 spans 15 amino acids. Germline CDR1 is LNHNV and CDR2 is YYDKDF (reference sequence). V lost 9 bases and J lost 5; bases outside the gene matches: 15. For the CDR3, the DNA is TGTGCCACGAGGGGAGGGGAGCGGCATCGGGAGACCCAGTACTTC. It codes for CATRGGERHRETQYF.

This clonotype was detected only a few times. The genes are TRBV29-1 and TRBJ2-7; D possibly uses TRBD1 or TRBD2 (6 bases each). Germline V lookup: CDR1 SQVTM, CDR2 ANQGSEA. The CDR3 is 12 residues long. V gave up 5 bases and J gave up 3 bases, with 11 bases separating them. In DNA form, the CDR3 reads TGCAGCGTTACTGGAGGGGGCTACGAGCAGTACTTC. Protein: CSVTGGGYEQYF.

In its sample, this clonotype was seen many times. The V call is TRBV20-1, the J call TRBJ2-3; D ambiguous. The CDR3 length is 14 residues. CDR1 is DFQATT and CDR2 is SNEGSKA in the germline V gene (reference sequence). The V end was cut by 6 bases, the J end by 2 bases, with 15 bases between. The CDR3 DNA follows: TGCAGTGCCGTAACTTTCAGGAACACAGATACGCAGTATTTT. Amino acids: CSAVTFRNTDTQYF.

This clonotype was counted many times. The CDR3 is CASSPGLDPYNEQFF. In DNA, the CDR3 is TGTGCCAGCTCACCAGGGCTGGATCCTTACAATGAGCAGTTCTTC. V is TRBV18 and J is TRBJ2-1; the D is unclear. The germline V gene has CDR1 KGHSH and CDR2 LQKENI. The CDR3 contains 15 residues. Trimming took off 2 bases at V and 4 bases at J, with 12 bases between the two ends.

This clonotype has at least ten counts. This rearrangement joins TRBV7-9 to TRBJ2-5, with 8 bases that match TRBD2. The CDR3 extends over 14 amino acids. Losses at the gene ends were 3 bases for V and 7 bases for J; bases not matched to a gene: 7. Germline-derived CDR1 and CDR2 are SEHNR and FQNEAQ (reference sequence). The CDR3 loop reads CASSLGHREGTQYF. In DNA, the CDR3 is TGTGCCAGCAGCTTGGGCCACCGGGAGGGGACCCAGTACTTC.

Remarks on this clonotype: Mismatch with germline at one junction end may stem from a read error. The V call is TRBV4-1, the J call TRBJ1-2; D is undetermined. This CDR3 comprises 13 residues. Germline-derived CDR1 and CDR2 are MGHRA and YSYEKL. Here the CDR3 reads CASSQDRAYGYTF. The CDR3 nucleotides read TGCGCCAGCAGCCAAGATCGGGCCTATGGGTACACCTTC.